This TCR beta chain was captured in a study of T cell responses to AZD1222 COVID-19 vaccine. General study findings and limits: Possibly, clonal diversity was underestimated; donors were largely white British and included more females. Baseline serostatus was positive in only six AZD1222 recipients.

Here immunoSEQ multiplex PCR was the method, and the copy in TCRdb shows in-frame clones only, minus some. The sample holds about 150,000 clones, roughly nine tenths seen once. As for this clone: Its specificity is unknown.

V was shortened by 2 bases and J by 6 bases, with 12 bases between the two germline ends. The CDR3 contains 15 residues. CDR1 and CDR2 (germline): SGHNT, YYREEE (reference sequence). The chain carries TRBV5-4 and TRBJ1-6; tentative D call: TRBD1 (5 bases). The source is an adult in good health. The specimen comprised peripheral blood, sampled on day 0 of AZD1222 vaccination. For the CDR3, the DNA is TGTGCCAGCAGCTTAGACTTTGGGGGTAATTCACCCCTCCACTTT. Its protein product is CASSLDFGGNSPLHF.